This T cell receptor beta chain was identified in a study of cytomegalovirus exposure and HLA in healthy donors. The CDR3 length is 11 residues. Germline loops: CDR1 DFQATT, CDR2 SNEGSKA (reference sequence). The V gene lost 3 bases and the J gene lost 4 bases, with 7 bases spanning the gap. As for this clone: The same CDR3 arises from other DNA sequences in this sample as well.

The assay was immunoSEQ multiplex PCR, and TCRdb's table has in-frame clones only and misses some. The sample includes some 230,000 clones, under 95% of them seen just once. The TCR originated in a woman aged 18-29 years in good health and CMV-seronegative. The sequenced material came from PBMCs. V gene TRBV20-1 combines with J gene TRBJ2-7, with D possibly being TRBD1 (6 bases). The CDR3 is CSASQGYEQYF. Written as DNA, the CDR3 is TGCAGTGCTAGTCAGGGGTACGAGCAGTACTTC.